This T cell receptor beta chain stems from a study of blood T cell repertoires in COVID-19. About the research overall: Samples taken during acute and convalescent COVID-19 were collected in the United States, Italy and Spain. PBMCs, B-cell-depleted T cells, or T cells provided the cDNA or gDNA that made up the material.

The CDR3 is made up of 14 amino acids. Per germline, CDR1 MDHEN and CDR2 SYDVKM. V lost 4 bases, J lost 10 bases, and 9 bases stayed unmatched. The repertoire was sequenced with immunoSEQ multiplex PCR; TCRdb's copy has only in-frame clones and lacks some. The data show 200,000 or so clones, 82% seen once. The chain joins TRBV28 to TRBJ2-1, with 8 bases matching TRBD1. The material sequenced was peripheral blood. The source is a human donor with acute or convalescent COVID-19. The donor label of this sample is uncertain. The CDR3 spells CASSSGGVSREQFF. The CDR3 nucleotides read TGTGCCAGCAGTTCAGGGGGCGTCTCGCGCGAGCAGTTCTTC.